What follows are 5 T cell receptor beta chains derived from one specimen sequenced in a study of cytotoxic CD8 clonotypes in ibrutinib-treated CLL. Repertoires were generated with immunoSEQ multiplex PCR, while TCRdb's copy carries only in-frame clones and drops some. The sample has fewer than 300,000 clones, approximately 79% seen once. The source was PBMCs, collected at disease progression, from a patient treated with ibrutinib. The receptors derive from a human donor with chronic lymphocytic leukemia.

The gene calls are TRBV15 and TRBJ1-2; 9 nucleotides line up with TRBD1. The CDR3 is 13 amino acids. After removal of 4 bases from V and 6 bases from J, the junction contained 3 bases not matched to a gene. Germline V gene lookup returns CDR1 LNHNV and CDR2 YYDKDF (reference sequence). CDR3 in amino acids: CATSNRGRDGYTF. In nucleotides, the CDR3 is TGTGCCACCAGCAACAGGGGGCGGGATGGCTACACCTTC. The whole variable domain, remainder taken from reference TRBV15 and TRBJ1-2, is DAMVIQNPRYQVTQFGKPVTLSCSQTLNHNVMYWYQQKSSQAPKLLFHYYDKDFNNEADTPDNFQSRRPNTSFCFLDIRSPGLGDTAMYLCATSNRGRDGYTFGSGTRLTVV.

This chain joins TRBV5-8 and TRBJ2-5; 7 nucleotides line up with TRBD2. V trimming: 3 bases; J trimming: 4 bases; junction bases outside the gene matches: 6. This CDR3 contains 14 residues. Germline lookup yields CDR1 SGHTS and CDR2 YDEGEE. The CDR3 reads CASSSPGLSETQYF. CDR3 DNA sequence: TGTGCCAGCAGCTCGCCGGGACTATCAGAGACCCAGTACTTC.

The chain combines TRBV10-3 with TRBJ2-7, with 7 bases identical to TRBD1. The CDR3 sequence is 14 residues long. The germline V gene encodes CDR1 ENHRY and CDR2 SYGVKD. Unmatched junction bases numbered 9, after V lost 8 bases and J lost 2 bases. DNA for the CDR3: TGTGCCATCGGCCGACAGGGAAAGACCTACGAGCAGTACTTC. Translating gives CAIGRQGKTYEQYF.

The V gene is TRBV28, the J gene TRBJ2-7, with D possibly TRBD1 on 6 matching bases. V was trimmed by 7 bases and J by 3 bases, leaving 16 bases between them. This CDR3 has 14 amino acids. The germline V gene has CDR1 MDHEN and CDR2 SYDVKM. The chain's CDR3 is CASTDDRSHYEQYF. For the CDR3, the DNA is TGTGCCAGCACCGATGACAGGTCCCACTACGAGCAGTACTTC.

The rearrangement joins TRBV6-5 to TRBJ2-2; no definite D call. V lost 2 bases, J lost 1 base, and 2 bases lay in between. This CDR3 has 13 residues. Germline loops: CDR1 MNHEY, CDR2 SVGAGI. The CDR3 sequence: CASSYMNTGELFF. CDR3 coding DNA: TGTGCCAGCAGTTACATGAACACCGGGGAGCTGTTTTTT.